A single sample gave rise to the 8 T cell receptor beta chains below, sequenced in a study of glioma-infiltrating T cells. Amplification of TCR alpha and beta CDR3 regions from RNA used iRepertoire nested multiplex PCR. TCRdb reanalysed the multiplex PCR reads using MiXCR and keeps one entry per CDR3 protein. The repertoire holds 100,000 to 150,000 distinct CDR3 sequences, with roughly 23% as singletons. Sequenced sample: glioma tissue, nonneoplastic brain tissue, or PBMCs (not recorded which). These receptors originate from a human donor with low-grade glioma or glioblastoma, undergoing nonglioma brain surgery, or in good health (not recorded which).

Turning to this clonotype: Compared with germline, one end of the junction differs, possibly owing to a read error. V is TRBV28 and J is TRBJ2-5, with 7 bases matching TRBD2. Germline V CDR1 and CDR2: MDHEN, SYDVKM. This CDR3 is built from 14 residues. CDR3 region: CASSPGGSKEAHYF. CDR3 sequence (DNA): TGTGCCAGCAGTCCGGGAGGCAGCAAAGAGGCCCACTACTTC.

This clonotype counts as medium-sized. This sequence joins TRBV28 and TRBJ2-7, with D perhaps matching TRBD1 (5 bases). The CDR3 sequence is 12 residues long. Looked up from germline, CDR1 is MDHEN and CDR2 is SYDVKM. Trimming shortened V by 6 bases and J by 4 bases, and 10 bases separated the two germline ends. CDR3 bases: TGTGCCAGCAGCCAACCAGGGTACGAGCAGTACTTC. This translates into CASSQPGYEQYF.

Ten or more counts support this clonotype. This sequence joins TRBV7-2 and TRBJ2-5; 10 positions agree with TRBD1. The CDR3 contains 15 residues. CDR1 and CDR2 from the germline V gene are SGHTA and FQGNSA. V shed 3 bases and J 7 bases; nucleotides not matched to a gene: 8. CDR3 in amino acids: CASSFGRQGAGTQYF. The DNA of the CDR3 is TGTGCCAGCAGCTTTGGGCGACAGGGGGCGGGGACCCAGTACTTC.

This clonotype has a count of ten or more. The chain recombines TRBV28 with TRBJ2-7, with D perhaps TRBD1 (6 bases). This CDR3 has 14 amino acids. With 6 bases removed from V and 1 base from J, the gap between germline ends came to 13 bases. The germline CDR1 and CDR2 sequences are MDHEN and SYDVKM. The CDR3 coding sequence is TGTGCCAGCAGCTGGGGGCAGGGGTCCTACGAGCAGTACTTC. Protein: CASSWGQGSYEQYF.

Note on this clonotype: A clone one base away is much larger, so this may be a read error. The chain links TRBV29-1 to TRBJ2-7; the match to TRBD1 covers 7 bases. The CDR3 contains 12 residues. Trimming at V came to 6 bases and at J to 0 bases, leaving 2 bases not matched to a gene. Germline lookup yields CDR1 SQVTM and CDR2 ANQGSEA. In DNA, the CDR3 is TGCAGCGTCCGGACAGGCTCCTACGAGCAGTACTTC. Amino acid sequence: CSVRTGSYEQYF.

In this sample, this clonotype turned up many times. This rearrangement joins TRBV6-2 or TRBV6-3 to TRBJ2-7, with D perhaps TRBD1 (6 bases). The CDR3 has 11 residues. Germline CDR1 is MNHEY and CDR2 is SVGEGT. With 8 bases removed from V and 2 bases from J, the gap between germline ends came to 7 bases. This CDR3 reads CASRTAYEQYF. CDR3 in DNA: TGTGCCAGCCGGACAGCCTACGAGCAGTACTTC.

Only a few counts were recorded for this clonotype. A much bigger clone sits one base away, suggesting this may be a read error. The chain is built from TRBV6-6 and TRBJ1-1, with D perhaps TRBD1 (6 bases). The CDR3 is 17 residues long. Germline loops: CDR1 MNHNY, CDR2 SVGAGI (reference sequence). CDR3 bases: TGTACCAGCAGTTACGGGCAGGGGTCCCTATATCTCACTGAAGCTTTCTTT. The encoded protein is CTSSYGQGSLYLTEAFF.

The V and J genes are TRBV28 and TRBJ2-7; tentative D call: TRBD1 (5 bases). The V gene lost 4 bases and the J gene lost 3 bases, with 13 bases spanning the gap. The germline CDR1 and CDR2 sequences are MDHEN and SYDVKM. CDR3 size: 14 residues. The CDR3 protein is CASSSRDSIYEQYF. The CDR3, as DNA: TGTGCCAGCAGTTCCCGTGACAGCATCTACGAGCAGTACTTC.